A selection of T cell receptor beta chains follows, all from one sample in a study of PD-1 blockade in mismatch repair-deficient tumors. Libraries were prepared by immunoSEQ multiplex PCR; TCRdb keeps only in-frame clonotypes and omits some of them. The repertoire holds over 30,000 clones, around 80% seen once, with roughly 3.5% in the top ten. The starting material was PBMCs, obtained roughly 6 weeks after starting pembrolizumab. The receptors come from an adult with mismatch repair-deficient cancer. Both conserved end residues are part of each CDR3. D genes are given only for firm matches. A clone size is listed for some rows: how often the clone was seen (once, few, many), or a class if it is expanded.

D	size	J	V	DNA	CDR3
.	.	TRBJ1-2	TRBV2	TGTGCCAGCAAGGGAAGGGGAGGCTATGGCTACACCTTC	CASKGRGGYGYTF
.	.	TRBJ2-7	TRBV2	TGTGCCAGCAGCCCGACTAGGTCTAACGAGCAGTACTTC	CASSPTRSNEQYF
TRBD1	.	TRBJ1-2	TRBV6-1	TGTGCCAGCAGTGACGGGGGACAGCCACTCTTC	CASSDGGQPLF
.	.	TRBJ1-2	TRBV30	TGTGCCTCCTTCCAGGGGAATAACTATGGCTACACCTTC	CASFQGNNYGYTF
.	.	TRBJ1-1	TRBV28	TGTGCCAGCAGCCAACAGGGTCGAACTGAAGCTTTCTTT	CASSQQGRTEAFF
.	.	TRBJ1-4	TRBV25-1	TGTGCCAGCAGTGAAGAGAGGCGAGAAAAACTGTTTTTT	CASSEERREKLFF
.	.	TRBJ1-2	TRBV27	TGTGCCAGCACAGGGAACGAAGGCTATGGCTACACCTTC	CASTGNEGYGYTF
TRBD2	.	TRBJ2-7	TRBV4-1	TGCGCCAGCAGTCGACCCGGGACTAGAACCCGCTACGAGCAGTACTTC	CASSRPGTRTRYEQYF
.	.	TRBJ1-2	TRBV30	TGTGCCTGGGCAACCGGGAACTATGGCTACACCTTC	CAWATGNYGYTF
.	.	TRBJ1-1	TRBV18	TGTGCCAGCTCACCACCATACAGCCGTCGGACTGAAGCTTTCTTT	CASSPPYSRRTEAFF
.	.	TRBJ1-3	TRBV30	TGTGCCTGGAGTGTAAATGCTGCGCTGGACACCATATATTTT	CAWSVNAALDTIYF
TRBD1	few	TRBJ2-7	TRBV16	TGTGCCAGCAGCCCTCACAGGGGTGAAACGTACGAGCAGTACTTC	CASSPHRGETYEQYF
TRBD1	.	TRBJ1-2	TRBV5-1	TGCGCCAGCAGCTCTGGACAGGGTAACTATGGCTACACCTTC	CASSSGQGNYGYTF
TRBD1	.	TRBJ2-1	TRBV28	TGTGCCAGCAGGCAAGGGGACAGTCCTTACAATGAGCAGTTCTTC	CASRQGDSPYNEQFF
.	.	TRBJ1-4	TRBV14	TGTGCCAGCAGCCAAGTTGAGGATCGGGAAAAACTGTTTTTT	CASSQVEDREKLFF
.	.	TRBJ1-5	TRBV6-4	TGTGCCAGCAGAGAGTTTGACAGATATACCAATCAGCCCCAGCATTTT	CASREFDRYTNQPQHF
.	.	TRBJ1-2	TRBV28	TGTGCCAGCAGTTTTCCGGGGGGCAGTGGCTACACCTTC	CASSFPGGSGYTF
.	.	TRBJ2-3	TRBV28	TGTGCCAGCAGTTTTACGGCAGGGGATGATACGCAGTATTTT	CASSFTAGDDTQYF
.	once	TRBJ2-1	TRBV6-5	TGTGCCACCAAAGCGAGTACTTACAATGAGCAGTTCTTC	CATKASTYNEQFF
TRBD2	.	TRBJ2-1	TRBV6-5	TGTGCCAGCAGTTACGCCCTAGCGGGAGCCTACAATGAGCAGTTCTTC	CASSYALAGAYNEQFF
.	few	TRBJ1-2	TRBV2	TGTGCCAGCAACATGATCCCACAGGATGGCTACACCTTC	CASNMIPQDGYTF
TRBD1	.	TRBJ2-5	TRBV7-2	TGTGCCAGCAGCTGGGGACAGTCTTTCCAAGAGACCCAGTACTTC	CASSWGQSFQETQYF
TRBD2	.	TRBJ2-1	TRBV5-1	TGCGCCAGCAGCTTGGTGGCGGGAGCGTACAATGAGCAGTTCTTC	CASSLVAGAYNEQFF
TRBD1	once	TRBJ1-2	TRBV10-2	TGCGCCAGCAGTGAGTCGAGGACAGGGACTAACTATGGCTACACCTTC	CASSESRTGTNYGYTF
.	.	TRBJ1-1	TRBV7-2	TGTGCCAGCAGCCCAGGGGCGGCGAACACTGAAGCTTTCTTT	CASSPGAANTEAFF
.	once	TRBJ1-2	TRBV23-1	TGCGCCAGCAGTCAATCGATGGGTCTGGGCTACTATGGCTACACCTTC	CASSQSMGLGYYGYTF
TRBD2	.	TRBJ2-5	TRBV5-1	TGCGCCAGCAGCTTCCCGGGACTAGCGGGCCAAGAGACCCAGTACTTC	CASSFPGLAGQETQYF
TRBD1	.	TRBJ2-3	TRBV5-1	TGCGCCAGCGTCAAGGACAGGACCACAGATACGCAGTATTTT	CASVKDRTTDTQYF
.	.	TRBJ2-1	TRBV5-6	TGTGCCAGCAGCGTGGCCAGACAGAGCTCCTACAATGAGCAGTTCTTC	CASSVARQSSYNEQFF
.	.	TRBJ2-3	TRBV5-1	TGCGCCAGCAGCTTGGATAGTGGAGCGGTAGATACGCAGTATTTT	CASSLDSGAVDTQYF
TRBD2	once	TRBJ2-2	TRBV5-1	TGCGCCAGCATGGAGTGGGAGGGGAGCGGCGGGGAGCTGTTTTTT	CASMEWEGSGGELFF
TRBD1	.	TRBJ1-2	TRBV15	TGTGCCACCAGCAAGGGGGCCAGAGCTGGCTACACCTTC	CATSKGARAGYTF
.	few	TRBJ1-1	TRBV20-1	TGCAGTGCGCCAGATTACACTGAAGCTTTCTTT	CSAPDYTEAFF
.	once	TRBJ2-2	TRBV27	TGTGCCAGCAGTTTAATGGCCAGGGGGAACACCGGGGAGCTGTTTTTT	CASSLMARGNTGELFF
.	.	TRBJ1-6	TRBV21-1	.	CASSKVGVGSPLHF
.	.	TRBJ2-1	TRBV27	TGTGCCAGCAGTTTGCGGGGCCTAAATGAGCAGTTCTTC	CASSLRGLNEQFF
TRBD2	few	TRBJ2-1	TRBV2	TGTGCCAGCAGGAAAAGGACTAGCGGAAACTCCTACAATGAGCAGTTCTTC	CASRKRTSGNSYNEQFF
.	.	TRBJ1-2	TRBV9	TGTGCCAGCAGCGTGGCCGACAGTCGTTTGGACTATGGCTACACCTTC	CASSVADSRLDYGYTF
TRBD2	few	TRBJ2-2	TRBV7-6	TGTGCCAGCAGACCAATAGCGGGAGCTAACACCGGGGAGCTGTTTTTT	CASRPIAGANTGELFF
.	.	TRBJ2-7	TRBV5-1	TGCGCCAGCAGCTCGGGACAATCACGGGAGTACTTC	CASSSGQSREYF
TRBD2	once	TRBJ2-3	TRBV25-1	TGTGCCAGCAGTGACGGGACTAGCGGACCAGATACGCAGTATTTT	CASSDGTSGPDTQYF
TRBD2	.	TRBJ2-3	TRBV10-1	TGCGCCAGCAGTGGCGTCAGTTCGGCTAGCGGGTGCCAAGCGCAGTATTTT	CASSGVSSASGCQAQYF
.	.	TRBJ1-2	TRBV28	TGTGCCAGCAGCCGCGGGGCGTTCTATGGCTACACCTTC	CASSRGAFYGYTF
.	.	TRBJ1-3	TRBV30	TGTGCCTGGAGGACACAGGGCACGAACTCTGGAAACACCATATATTTT	CAWRTQGTNSGNTIYF
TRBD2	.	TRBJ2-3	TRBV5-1	TGCGCCAGCAGTGTACTAGCGGGAGGGCGCGGAGATACGCAGTATTTT	CASSVLAGGRGDTQYF
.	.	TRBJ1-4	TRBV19	TGTGCCAGTAGTATCTTCCCCACGGGAACTAATGAAAAACTGTTTTTT	CASSIFPTGTNEKLFF
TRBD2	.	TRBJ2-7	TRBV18	TGTGCCAGCTCACCAAGGGCTAGCGGGACCACCTACGAGCAGTACTTC	CASSPRASGTTYEQYF
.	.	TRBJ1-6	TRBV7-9	TGTGCCAGCAGCTCCTGGGGCTCACCCCTCCACTTT	CASSSWGSPLHF
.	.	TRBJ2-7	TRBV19	TGTGCCAGTAGCCTGACAGGAGTATACGAGCAGTACTTC	CASSLTGVYEQYF
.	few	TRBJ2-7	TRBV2	TGTGCCAGCAGCACCGCGGGGACCCCGAACCCCCGCTCCTACGAGCAGTACTTC	CASSTAGTPNPRSYEQYF
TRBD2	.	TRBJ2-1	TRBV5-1	TGCGCCAGCAGCTTGGCGCAGGCGGGAGACAATGAGCAGTTCTTC	CASSLAQAGDNEQFF
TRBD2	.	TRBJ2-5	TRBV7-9	TGTGCCAGCAGCCCAGAGCGGGGCCAAGAGACCCAGTACTTC	CASSPERGQETQYF
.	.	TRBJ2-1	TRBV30	TGTGCCTGGAGCCCGTATTACAATGAGCAGTTCTTC	CAWSPYYNEQFF
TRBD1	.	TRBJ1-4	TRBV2	TGTGCCAGCAGTCGACAGGGGCTGAATGAAAAACTGTTTTTT	CASSRQGLNEKLFF
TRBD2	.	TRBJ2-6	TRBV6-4	TGTGCCAGCAGTGACCGTGAGGGGTTTAGCGGGAGTGTCTCTGGGGCCAACGTCCTGACTTTC	CASSDREGFSGSVSGANVLTF
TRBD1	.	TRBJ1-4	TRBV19	TGTGCCAGTAGTATCGTCAGGGGGCCAGAAAAACTGTTTTTT	CASSIVRGPEKLFF
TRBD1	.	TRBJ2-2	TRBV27	TGTGCCAGCAGTTCCCAGGGGGCTGGAACCGGGGAGCTGTTTTTT	CASSSQGAGTGELFF
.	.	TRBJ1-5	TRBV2	TGTGCCAGCATTGAGGGGGATACAGGGCAGCCCCAGCATTTT	CASIEGDTGQPQHF
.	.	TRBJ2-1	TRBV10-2	TGCGCCAGCAGTGACTACCACAATGAGCAGTTCTTC	CASSDYHNEQFF